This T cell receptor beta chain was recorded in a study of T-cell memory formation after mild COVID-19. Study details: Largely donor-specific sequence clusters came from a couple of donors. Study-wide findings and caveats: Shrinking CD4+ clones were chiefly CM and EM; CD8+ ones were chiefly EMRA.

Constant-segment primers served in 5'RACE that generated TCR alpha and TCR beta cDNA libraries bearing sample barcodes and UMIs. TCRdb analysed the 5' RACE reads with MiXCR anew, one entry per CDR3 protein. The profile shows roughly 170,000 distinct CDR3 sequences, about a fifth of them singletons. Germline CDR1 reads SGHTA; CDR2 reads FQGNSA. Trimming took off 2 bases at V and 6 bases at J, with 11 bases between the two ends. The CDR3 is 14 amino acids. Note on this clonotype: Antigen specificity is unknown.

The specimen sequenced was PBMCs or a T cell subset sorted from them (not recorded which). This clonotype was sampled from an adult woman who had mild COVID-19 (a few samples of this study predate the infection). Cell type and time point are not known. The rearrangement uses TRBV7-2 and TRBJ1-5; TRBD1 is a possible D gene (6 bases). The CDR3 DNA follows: TGTGCCAGCAGCTTACAGGGGATGAGTCAGCCCCAGCATTTT. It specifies CASSLQGMSQPQHF.